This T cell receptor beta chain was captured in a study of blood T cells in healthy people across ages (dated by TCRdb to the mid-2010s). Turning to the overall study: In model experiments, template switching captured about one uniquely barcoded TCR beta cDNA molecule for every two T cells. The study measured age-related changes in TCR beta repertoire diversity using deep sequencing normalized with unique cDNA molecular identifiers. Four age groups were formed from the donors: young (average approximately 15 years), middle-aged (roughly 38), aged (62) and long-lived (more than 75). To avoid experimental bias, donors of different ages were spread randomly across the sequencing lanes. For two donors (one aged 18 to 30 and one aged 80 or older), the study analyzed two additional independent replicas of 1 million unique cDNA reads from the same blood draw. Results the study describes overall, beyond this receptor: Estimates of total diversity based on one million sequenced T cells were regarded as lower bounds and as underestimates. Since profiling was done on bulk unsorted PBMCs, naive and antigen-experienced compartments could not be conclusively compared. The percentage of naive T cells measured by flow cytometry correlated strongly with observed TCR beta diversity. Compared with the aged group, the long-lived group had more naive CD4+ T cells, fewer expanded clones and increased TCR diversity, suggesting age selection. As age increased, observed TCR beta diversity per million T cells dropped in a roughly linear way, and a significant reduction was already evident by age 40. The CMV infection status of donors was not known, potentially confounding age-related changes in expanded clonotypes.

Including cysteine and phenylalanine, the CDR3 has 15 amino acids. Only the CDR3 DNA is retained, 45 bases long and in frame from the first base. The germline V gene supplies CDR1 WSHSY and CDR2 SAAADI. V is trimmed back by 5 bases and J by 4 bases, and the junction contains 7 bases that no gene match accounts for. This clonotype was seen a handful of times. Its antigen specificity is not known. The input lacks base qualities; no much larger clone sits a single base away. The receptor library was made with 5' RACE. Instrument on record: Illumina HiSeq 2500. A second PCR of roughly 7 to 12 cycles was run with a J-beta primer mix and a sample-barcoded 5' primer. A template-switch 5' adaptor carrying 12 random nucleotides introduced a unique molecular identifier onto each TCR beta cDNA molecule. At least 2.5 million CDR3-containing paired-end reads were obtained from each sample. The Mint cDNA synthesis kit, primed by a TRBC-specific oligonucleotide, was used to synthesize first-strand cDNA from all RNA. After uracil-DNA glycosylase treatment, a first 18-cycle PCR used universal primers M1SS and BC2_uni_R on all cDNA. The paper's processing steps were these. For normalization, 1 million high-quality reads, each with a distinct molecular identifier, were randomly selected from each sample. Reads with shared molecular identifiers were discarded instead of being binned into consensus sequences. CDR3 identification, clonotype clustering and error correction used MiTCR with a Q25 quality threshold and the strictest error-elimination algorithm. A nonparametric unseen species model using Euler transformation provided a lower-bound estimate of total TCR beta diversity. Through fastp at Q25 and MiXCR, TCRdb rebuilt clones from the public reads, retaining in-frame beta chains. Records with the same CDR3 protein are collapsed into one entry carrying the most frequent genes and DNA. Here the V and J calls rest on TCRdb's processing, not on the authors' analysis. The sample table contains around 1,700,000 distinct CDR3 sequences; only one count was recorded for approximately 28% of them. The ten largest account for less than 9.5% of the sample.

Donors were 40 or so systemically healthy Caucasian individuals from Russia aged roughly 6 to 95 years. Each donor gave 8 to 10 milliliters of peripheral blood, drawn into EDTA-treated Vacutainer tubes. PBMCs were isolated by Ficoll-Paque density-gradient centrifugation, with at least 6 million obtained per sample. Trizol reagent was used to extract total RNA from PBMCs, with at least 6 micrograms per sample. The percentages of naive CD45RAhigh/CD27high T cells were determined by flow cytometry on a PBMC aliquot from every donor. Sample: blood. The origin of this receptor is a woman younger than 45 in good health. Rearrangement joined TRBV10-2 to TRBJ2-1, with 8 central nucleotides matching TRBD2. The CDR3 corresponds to CASSQLAGIYNEQFF. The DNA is TGCGCCAGCAGTCAGTTAGCGGGGATTTACAATGAGCAGTTCTTC.